This TCR beta chain was found in a study of T cell responses to AZD1222 COVID-19 vaccine. Points from the study as a whole: Unmutated variant regions are reportedly targeted by nearly half of spike-specific TCRs. Vaccine-associated CD4 TCRs spanned spike, dominant at 160-218 and 743-854. Increased Spike-specific TCR breadth and depth were observed after two AZD1222 doses. Clonal diversity was possibly underestimated; the donors were predominantly white British and more often female.

CDR1 and CDR2 from the germline V gene are GTSNPN and SVGIG (reference sequence). The CDR3 loop spans 13 amino acids. V was clipped by 7 bases and J by 0 bases; unmatched bases: 5. Worth noting for this clone: Its specificity is unknown.

TCRdb keeps only in-frame clones here, not all; method: immunoSEQ multiplex PCR. The sample includes more than 120,000 clones, approximately 86% of them seen just once. The sample in question was peripheral blood, obtained 28 days after the second dose of the MenACWY control vaccine. The chain joins TRBV30 to TRBJ1-1, with 7 bases identical to TRBD1. The clonotype was recovered from an adult who received the MenACWY meningococcal vaccine as a control. The CDR3 DNA follows: TGTGCCTCAAGACAGGGTTTGAACACTGAAGCTTTCTTT. Translating gives CASRQGLNTEAFF.